This T cell receptor (beta chain) was sequenced during a study of T-cell reconstitution after alpha-beta-depleted transplantation in children. During its preparation, the TCRbeta library received unique molecular identifiers. TCRdb analysed the PCR reads with MiXCR anew, one entry per CDR3 protein. This sample has 200,000 to 250,000 distinct CDR3 sequences; roughly 25% occur once, and the top ten carry more than 2%. Study-wide results and caveats: Expanded graft clones numbering several hundred reportedly gave rise to alpha-beta T cells about two months after transplant. Elevated TCRbeta diversity at day 60 was traced, in some patients, to surviving recipient T cells and thymic progenitors. A year post-transplant, T-cell counts and diversity derived mostly from newly produced T cells.

In this sample, this clonotype turned up many times. Its matching antigen is unknown. With 4 bases removed from V and 0 bases from J, the gap between germline ends came to 10 bases. Germline-derived CDR1 and CDR2 are MNHNS and SASEGT. This CDR3 has 15 residues. This sequence joins TRBV6-1 and TRBJ1-3; D gene ambiguous. The sequencing here drew on PBMCs, taken before TCRalphabeta/CD19-depleted stem cell transplant. The clonotype originates from a girl aged 2-9 years with Fanconi anemia, due to receive a stem cell transplant. The CDR3 nucleotides are TGTGCCAGCAGTGTCTACGGCCCCTCTGGAAACACCATATATTTT. It specifies CASSVYGPSGNTIYF.